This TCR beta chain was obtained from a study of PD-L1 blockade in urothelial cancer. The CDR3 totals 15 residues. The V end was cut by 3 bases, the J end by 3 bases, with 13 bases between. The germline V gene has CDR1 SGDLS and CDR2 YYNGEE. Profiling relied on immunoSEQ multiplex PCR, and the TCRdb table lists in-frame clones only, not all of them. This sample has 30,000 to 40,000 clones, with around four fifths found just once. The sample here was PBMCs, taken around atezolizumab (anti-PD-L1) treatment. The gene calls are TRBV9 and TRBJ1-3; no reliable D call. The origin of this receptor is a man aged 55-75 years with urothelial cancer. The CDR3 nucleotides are TGTGCCAGCAGCGCACAAATGGTTGGTGGAAACACCATATATTTT. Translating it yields CASSAQMVGGNTIYF.